This TCR beta chain stems from a study of blood T cell repertoires in COVID-19. How the authors handled the data: How many nucleated cells were present was estimated from reference gene primer amplification. The data were produced by immunoSEQ multiplex PCR, yet TCRdb's version contains in-frame clones alone and is incomplete. V and J calls and clone size are those listed in that table; D and trimming were worked out from the DNA. The profile shows 150,000 to 200,000 clones, around four fifths of them singletons. V was trimmed by 2 bases and J by 0 bases, leaving 10 bases between them. The germline V gene encodes CDR1 SGHTA and CDR2 FQGNSA. This CDR3 contains 15 residues. This clone turned up a few times. Seattle enrolled patients during active infection and tracked them longitudinally.

The receptor was isolated from a woman older than 75 with COVID-19, enrolled during active disease. The sequencing input was peripheral blood. The chain is built from TRBV7-2 and TRBJ1-1; D gene unclear. CDR3 nucleotides: TGTGCCAGCAGCTTACCCAGAAAGATGAACACTGAAGCTTTCTTT. It codes for CASSLPRKMNTEAFF.